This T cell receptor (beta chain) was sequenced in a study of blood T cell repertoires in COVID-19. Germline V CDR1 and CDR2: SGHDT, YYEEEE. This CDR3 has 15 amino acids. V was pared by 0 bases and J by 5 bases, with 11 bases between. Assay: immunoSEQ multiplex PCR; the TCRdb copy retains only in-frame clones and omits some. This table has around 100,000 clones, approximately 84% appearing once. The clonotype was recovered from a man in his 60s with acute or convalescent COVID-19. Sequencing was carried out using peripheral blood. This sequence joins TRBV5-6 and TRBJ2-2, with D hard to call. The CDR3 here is CASSLGPRITGELFF. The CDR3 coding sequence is TGTGCCAGCAGCTTGGGTCCTAGAATTACCGGGGAGCTGTTTTTT. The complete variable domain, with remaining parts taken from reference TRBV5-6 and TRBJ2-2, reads DAGVTQSPTHLIKTRGQQVTLRCSPKSGHDTVSWYQQALGQGPQFIFQYYEEEERQRGNFPDRFSGHQFPNYSSELNVNALLLGDSALYLCASSLGPRITGELFFGEGSRLTVL.